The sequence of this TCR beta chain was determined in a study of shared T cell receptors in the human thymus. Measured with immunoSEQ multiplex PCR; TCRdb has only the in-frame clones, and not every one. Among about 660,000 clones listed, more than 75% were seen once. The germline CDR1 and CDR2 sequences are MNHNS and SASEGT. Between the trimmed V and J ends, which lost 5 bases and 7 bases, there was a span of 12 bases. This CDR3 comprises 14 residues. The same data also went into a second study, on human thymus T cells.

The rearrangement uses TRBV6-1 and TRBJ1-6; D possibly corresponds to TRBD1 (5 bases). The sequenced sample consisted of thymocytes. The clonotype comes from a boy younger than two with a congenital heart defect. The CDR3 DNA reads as TGTGCCAGCAGTCTGGACATCCCGAATTCACCCCTCCACTTT. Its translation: CASSLDIPNSPLHF.